The 24 T cell receptor beta chains below were found in one sample sequenced in a study of CD8+ T cells in alopecia areata. Treatment indicated: oral pan-JAK inhibitor, 5-10 mg twice daily. cDNA reverse transcribed from extracted RNA served as the sequencing template. Repertoires were generated with immunoSEQ multiplex PCR, while TCRdb's copy carries only in-frame clones and drops some. The sample has 150,000 to 200,000 clones, about 53% seen once. The material sequenced was CD8+ T cells sorted from blood, taken at week 24, from a patient treated with tofacitinib. These receptor sequences come from a human donor with alopecia areata.

The chain employs TRBV10-3 and TRBJ1-2; 7 bases align to TRBD1. The germline V gene has CDR1 ENHRY and CDR2 SYGVKD. The V segment lost 10 bases and the J segment 1 base; nucleotides outside the gene matches: 6. This CDR3 comprises 13 residues. The CDR3 DNA follows: TGTGCCACCTGGGACAGTCTTAACTATGGCTACACCTTC. Protein sequence: CATWDSLNYGYTF.

The sample holds a few counts of this clone. The V call is TRBV7-9, the J call TRBJ1-5, with 8 positions matching TRBD1. Germline trimming cut 4 bases from V and 5 bases from J; bases unmatched to any gene: 10. The CDR3 spans 16 residues. Germline lookup yields CDR1 SEHNR and CDR2 FQNEAQ (reference sequence). CDR3 sequence (DNA): TGTGCCAGCAGCTCATCGCAGGACAGGGCGGATCAGCCCCAGCATTTT. Its protein product is CASSSSQDRADQPQHF.

This chain joins TRBV7-9 and TRBJ1-2; D gene ambiguous. Germline V gene sequence: CDR1 SEHNR, CDR2 FQNEAQ (reference sequence). With 1 base removed from V and 7 bases from J, the gap between germline ends came to 13 bases. The CDR3 is made up of 14 amino acids. CDR3 in amino acids: CASSLGGNPSGYTF. The CDR3, as DNA: TGTGCCAGCAGCTTAGGGGGTAACCCAAGTGGCTACACCTTC. Full variable domain (rest looked up from reference TRBV7-9 and TRBJ1-2): DTGVSQNPRHKITKRGQNVTFRCDPISEHNRLYWYRQTLGQGPEFLTYFQNEAQLEKSRLLSDRFSAERPKGSFSTLEIQRTEQGDSAMYLCASSLGGNPSGYTFGSGTRLTVV.

This clone showed up just a few times. The genes are TRBV2 and TRBJ1-1; D not certain. This CDR3 region has 14 residues. Trimming pared 6 bases from V and 4 bases from J, leaving 15 bases between. The germline V gene encodes CDR1 SNHLY and CDR2 FYNNEI. The CDR3 DNA is TGTGCCAGCAGCCAAACACCCTCCACCACTGAAGCTTTCTTT. This codes for CASSQTPSTTEAFF. Based on the CDR3 plus reference TRBV2 and TRBJ1-1, the full variable domain is EPEVTQTPSHQVTQMGQEVILRCVPISNHLYFYWYRQILGQKVEFLVSFYNNEISEKSEIFDDQFSVERPDGSNFTLKIRSTKLEDSAMYFCASSQTPSTTEAFFGQGTRLTVV.

This clone has only a few counts. The V and J genes are TRBV13 and TRBJ1-6; perhaps TRBD1 as D (6 bases). The germline V and J ends were trimmed by 1 base and 4 bases, with 11 bases remaining between them. Germline V gene data show CDR1 as PRHDT and CDR2 as FYEKMQ (reference sequence). The CDR3 has 16 residues. CDR3 bases: TGTGCCAGCAGCTTAGCACAGGGAGATTATAATTCACCCCTCCACTTT. Its protein product is CASSLAQGDYNSPLHF.

In its sample, this clone was seen a few times. The V call is TRBV29-1, the J call TRBJ2-3; D uncertain. Germline CDR1 reads SQVTM; CDR2 reads ANQGSEA. The CDR3 spans 14 residues. V was cut by 0 bases and J by 4 bases, with 11 bases left in between. CDR3 bases: TGCAGCGTTGAAGATCCTTCCCTAGCAGATACGCAGTATTTT. It encodes CSVEDPSLADTQYF.

The chain links TRBV13 to TRBJ2-7; D is unclear. The germline V gene has CDR1 PRHDT and CDR2 FYEKMQ (reference sequence). V dropped 3 bases and J dropped 0 bases, with 9 bases sitting between them. There are 14 residues in the CDR3. This CDR3 reads CASSLSGRSYEQYF. For the CDR3, the DNA is TGTGCCAGCAGCTTGTCAGGACGCTCCTACGAGCAGTACTTC.

V usage is TRBV29-1 and J usage is TRBJ2-1; D remains unclear. Trimming stripped 5 bases from V and 0 bases from J, with 8 bases between. CDR1 and CDR2 from the germline V gene are SQVTM and ANQGSEA. The CDR3 has 13 residues. The CDR3 loop is CSVSESSYNEQFF. CDR3 nucleotide sequence: TGCAGCGTTTCCGAGAGCTCCTACAATGAGCAGTTCTTC.

The rearrangement joins TRBV25-1 to TRBJ1-4; D remains unclear. The CDR3 runs to 12 residues. V dropped 11 bases and J dropped 4 bases, with 11 bases sitting between them. From germline, CDR1 is MGHDK and CDR2 SYGVNS. The CDR3 protein is CAPRGNNEKLFF. CDR3 sequence (DNA): TGTGCCCCGCGGGGAAATAATGAAAAACTGTTTTTT.

The J gene is TRBJ1-2, the V gene TRBV4-1; possibly TRBD1 for D (5 bases). The CDR3 extends over 14 amino acids. The ends were cut back, 4 bases at V and 3 bases at J, with 12 bases in the middle. Germline CDR1 reads MGHRA; CDR2 reads YSYEKL. CDR3 amino acids: CASSRNQQDYGYTF. As DNA, the CDR3 is TGCGCCAGCAGCCGAAACCAACAGGACTATGGCTACACCTTC.

CDR3 DNA: TGTGCCAGCAGCTTGGTGGGCAAGAACACTGAAGCTTTCTTT. Amino acids: CASSLVGKNTEAFF. The rearrangement uses TRBV5-6 and TRBJ1-1; D gene unclear. The V gene lost 0 bases and the J gene lost 1 base, with 7 bases spanning the gap. CDR1 and CDR2 from the germline V gene are SGHDT and YYEEEE. The CDR3 loop spans 14 amino acids. The full variable domain, its missing parts supplied by reference TRBV5-6 and TRBJ1-1, is DAGVTQSPTHLIKTRGQQVTLRCSPKSGHDTVSWYQQALGQGPQFIFQYYEEEERQRGNFPDRFSGHQFPNYSSELNVNALLLGDSALYLCASSLVGKNTEAFFGQGTRLTVV.

The sample holds a few counts of this clone. This chain joins TRBV14 and TRBJ2-1; the D is unclear. This CDR3 spans 12 amino acids. The V and J ends lost 0 bases and 8 bases respectively, with 5 bases between them. Germline assignment: CDR1 SGHDN and CDR2 FVKESK. In nucleotides, the CDR3 is TGTGCCAGCAGCCAAGAGTTTGATGAGCAGTTCTTC. Translated: CASSQEFDEQFF.

The chain carries TRBV7-9 and TRBJ1-1, with D possibly matching TRBD1 (6 bases). The CDR3 runs to 15 residues. CDR1 and CDR2 (germline): SEHNR, FQNEAQ (reference sequence). V lost 5 bases and J 2 bases, leaving 15 bases between the germline ends. The CDR3, as DNA: TGTGCCAGCAGCCGTACCGGACAGCCAAACACTGAAGCTTTCTTT. Amino acids: CASSRTGQPNTEAFF.

As for this clone: In the same sample, other DNA sequences code for this CDR3. The chain is built from TRBV5-6 and TRBJ1-1; D remains ambiguous. The CDR3 has 12 residues. Trimming stripped 2 bases from V and 3 bases from J, with 5 bases between. Germline CDR1 is SGHDT and CDR2 is YYEEEE. The CDR3 here is CASSFGDTEAFF. DNA for the CDR3: TGTGCCAGCAGCTTTGGGGACACTGAAGCTTTCTTT.

The V gene is TRBV5-6, the J gene TRBJ2-1; TRBD1 might be the D (6 bases). This CDR3 contains 15 residues. Germline V gives CDR1 SGHDT, CDR2 YYEEEE. V was shortened by 5 bases and J by 0 bases, with 12 bases between the two germline ends. CDR3: CASSKGVSSYNEQFF. The DNA for the CDR3 is TGTGCCAGCAGTAAGGGGGTAAGCTCCTACAATGAGCAGTTCTTC.

The CDR3 here is CASSPDQRTGSNYGYTF. For the CDR3, the DNA is TGCGCCAGCAGCCCAGACCAGCGGACAGGGTCTAACTATGGCTACACCTTC. The chain is built from TRBV4-3 and TRBJ1-2; 8 positions match TRBD1. CDR1 LGHNA and CDR2 YSLEER come from the germline V gene. The CDR3 is 17 residues long. V was pared by 4 bases and J by 0 bases, with 10 bases of the junction left unmatched.

The gene calls are TRBV2 and TRBJ2-6, with D perhaps TRBD2 (5 bases). The germline V gene has CDR1 SNHLY and CDR2 FYNNEI. V was shortened by 3 bases and J by 4 bases, with 13 bases between the two germline ends. This CDR3 comprises 16 residues. The CDR3 protein is CASSERIATGANVLTF. Written as DNA, the CDR3 is TGTGCCAGCAGTGAGAGGATAGCGACCGGGGCCAACGTCCTGACTTTC.

This clone was detected only a few times. The V gene is TRBV19, the J gene TRBJ1-5; TRBD1 matches 7 bases. The V gene end was trimmed by 5 bases and the J gene end by 0 bases; junction bases not matched to a gene: 4. The CDR3 is 15 amino acids. The germline V gene encodes CDR1 LNHDA and CDR2 SQIVND (reference sequence). For the CDR3, the DNA is TGTGCCAGTAGTGGGACAGCGAATAGCAATCAGCCCCAGCATTTT. Protein: CASSGTANSNQPQHF.

The chain recombines TRBV4-3 with TRBJ2-1, with 8 bases matching TRBD1. J was trimmed by 8 bases and V by 0 bases; bases with no gene match: 6. Germline V gene sequence: CDR1 LGHNA, CDR2 YSLEER. The CDR3 totals 15 residues. CDR3 amino acids: CASSQDRQGLDEQFF. The CDR3 nucleotides are TGCGCCAGCAGCCAAGATAGACAGGGGCTCGATGAGCAGTTCTTC.

The V gene is TRBV29-1, the J gene TRBJ1-1; the D is unclear. Between the trimmed V and J ends, which lost 8 bases and 1 base, there was a span of 8 bases. Looked up from germline, CDR1 is SQVTM and CDR2 is ANQGSEA. CDR3 length equals 11 residues. The CDR3 DNA follows: TGCAGCACCCCGGAGAACACTGAAGCTTTCTTT. It yields the protein CSTPENTEAFF.

This chain links TRBV5-1 with TRBJ1-6; perhaps TRBD1 as D (5 bases). Germline loops: CDR1 SGHRS, CDR2 YFSETQ. CDR3 length: 14 amino acids. Deletions cut 4 bases from V and 10 bases from J, with 15 bases between. In nucleotides, the CDR3 is TGCGCCAGCAGCCCCGGGGGAGAGAGATCACCCCTCCACTTT. Residues: CASSPGGERSPLHF. Full variable domain (outside the CDR3, taken from reference TRBV5-1 and TRBJ1-6): KAGVTQTPRYLIKTRGQQVTLSCSPISGHRSVSWYQQTPGQGLQFLFEYFSETQRNKGNFPGRFSGRQFSNSRSEMNVSTLELGDSALYLCASSPGGERSPLHFGNGTRLTVT.

The chain uses TRBV29-1 and TRBJ2-7; TRBD2 aligns across 9 bases. V was clipped by 0 bases and J by 0 bases; unmatched bases: 9. Germline-derived CDR1 and CDR2 are SQVTM and ANQGSEA. The CDR3 is made up of 17 amino acids. This chain's CDR3 is CSVEDRVSGGPSYEQYF. DNA for the CDR3: TGCAGCGTTGAAGATAGGGTTAGCGGGGGACCCTCCTACGAGCAGTACTTC.

This clone showed up just once. The chain combines TRBV5-1 with TRBJ2-7, with unresolved D. Trimming stripped 1 base from V and 1 base from J, with 9 bases between. This CDR3 is built from 14 residues. The germline CDR1 and CDR2 sequences are SGHRS and YFSETQ. CDR3 loop: CASSLRGGSYEQYF. The CDR3 DNA follows: TGCGCCAGCAGCTTGAGAGGCGGTTCCTACGAGCAGTACTTC.

This clone was seen a single time. J is TRBJ1-2 and V is TRBV7-2; D perhaps matches TRBD1 (6 bases). Germline values: CDR1 SGHTA, CDR2 FQGNSA. V gave up 9 bases and J gave up 6 bases, with 29 bases separating them. There are 17 residues in the CDR3. The CDR3 loop is CASSSFRGSVIGDGYTF. The CDR3 DNA sequence: TGTGCCAGTTCATCGTTTAGGGGGAGTGTGATCGGAGATGGCTACACCTTC. Using reference TRBV7-2 and TRBJ1-2 for the parts outside the CDR3, the full variable domain is GAGVSQSPSNKVTEKGKDVELRCDPISGHTALYWYRQSLGQGLEFLIYFQGNSAPDKSGLPSDRFSAERTGGSVSTLTIQRTQQEDSAVYLCASSSFRGSVIGDGYTFGSGTRLTVV.